This TCR beta chain is from a study of T cells in Graves' hyperthyroidism and ophthalmopathy. Unmatched junction bases numbered 8, after V lost 4 bases and J lost 14 bases. Looked up from germline, CDR1 is MNHGY and CDR2 is SVAAGI. CDR3 size: 12 residues. The investigators amplified TCR beta CDR3 regions from RNA transcripts. TCR CDR3 underwent first-round RT-PCR with the HTBI primer set. One entry per CDR3 protein results from TCRdb running MiXCR on the multiplex PCR reads. The repertoire has some 510,000 distinct CDR3 sequences, less than 25% of them found once; the top ten carry 26%. The origin of this receptor is a man younger than 35 with Graves' hyperthyroidism. Input material: blood. The chain links TRBV6-9 to TRBJ2-1, with 7 bases identical to TRBD2. The CDR3, as DNA: TGTGCCAGCAGTTTAGCGGCGGGGGAGAAGTTCTTC. Encoded protein: CASSLAAGEKFF.